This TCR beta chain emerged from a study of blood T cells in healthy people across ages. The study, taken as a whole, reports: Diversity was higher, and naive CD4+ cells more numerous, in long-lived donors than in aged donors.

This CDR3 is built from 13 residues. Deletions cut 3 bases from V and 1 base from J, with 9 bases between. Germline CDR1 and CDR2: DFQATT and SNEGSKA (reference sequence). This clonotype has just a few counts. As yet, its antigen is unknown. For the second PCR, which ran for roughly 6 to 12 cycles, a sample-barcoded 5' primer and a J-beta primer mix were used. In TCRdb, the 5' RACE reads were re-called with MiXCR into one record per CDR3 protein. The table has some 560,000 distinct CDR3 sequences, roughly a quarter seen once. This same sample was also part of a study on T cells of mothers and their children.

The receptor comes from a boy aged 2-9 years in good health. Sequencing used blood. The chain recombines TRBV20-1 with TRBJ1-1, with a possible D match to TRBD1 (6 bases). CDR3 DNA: TGCAGTGCTAGGGGACACCAGAACACTGAAGCTTTCTTT. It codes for CSARGHQNTEAFF.